This T cell receptor (beta chain) was identified during a study of T cell responses to AZD1222 COVID-19 vaccine (dated by TCRdb to the early 2020s). As for the study more broadly: Because spike-specific TCR depth and breadth did not differ between the two schedules, AZD1222 recipients who got a second dose at roughly 4 weeks were pooled with those who got a second dose at roughly 12 weeks. A total of 233 trial participants underwent TCR sequencing, of whom roughly 210 had received two doses of AZD1222 and about 25 had received two doses of the MenACWY control vaccine. Enrollment into the trials was organized by age into subgroups of 18-55, 56-69 and 70-plus years, and those subgroups contained roughly 140, 27 and 60 TCR-sequenced participants, respectively.

This clone was observed a single time. Its antigen remains undetermined. Per-nucleotide qualities are absent, and no much larger clonotype sits a single base away. Relative to germline, V is missing 5 bases and J is missing 2 bases, with 12 bases of the junction outside any gene match. Including cysteine and phenylalanine, the CDR3 has 18 amino acids. Only the CDR3 part of the read is kept: 54 bases, read in frame from the first base. According to the germline V gene, CDR1 reads SGHAT and CDR2 reads FQNNGV. Points the paper makes about the study in general: CD4 TCRs associated with the vaccine covered the entire spike protein, and the dominant responses were in regions 160-218 and 743-854. The 56-69-year group was small, and its depth increase did not reach significance, likely because of low power. After two AZD1222 doses, both the breadth and the depth of spike-specific TCRs were significantly higher than at day 0 and than in MenACWY recipients. Only five or six AZD1222 recipients were SARS-CoV-2 seropositive at baseline, limiting conclusions about previously exposed vaccinees. Epitopes outside the regions mutated in the B.1.351 and B.1.1.7 variants were reportedly recognized by nearly half of the unique spike-specific TCRs. Participants were mostly white British, with more females than males. The authors suggested clonal diversity may have been underestimated. Because no day 14 peak-response samples were available, repertoires were characterized only after the peak T cell response.

The meaning of the sample's time point label: baseline before first vaccination. Vaccinee samples were obtained from the UK trials COV001 and COV002, which included a single-blind randomized controlled phase 2/3 trial of AZD1222 (ChAdOx1 nCoV-19) in healthy adults. Trial participant PBMC samples were collected at day 0 and day 28 after the second dose for TCRbeta chain sequencing. The CDR3 regions of human TCRbeta chains were analyzed by immunosequencing. In the original analysis: TCRs in the repertoires were matched against a reference library of SARS-CoV-2-specific TCRs that had been generated with the MIRA antigen-specificity platform. Breadth meant the fraction of unique TCRs that were SARS-CoV-2-associated, whereas depth meant the fraction of total T cells that were SARS-CoV-2-associated. Using the MIRA data, every spike-specific TCR was mapped to the spike region that the TCR reacted to and assigned to either a CD4 or a CD8 class. Log10-transformed breadth and depth values were compared by one-way ANOVA with Sidak's multiple comparisons tests. The clones in this table, taken by TCRdb from immuneACCESS, are in-frame only. Not every clone is retained; where verified, under half of the shortfall comes from an unresolved V gene, and the cause of the rest is unknown. The V and J calls and the clone size are those of that table, but D and trimming were determined from the DNA. This sample has roughly 95,000 clones in its table, and around 89% of those were observed once. Together, the top ten hold around 3% of the sample.

The chain is encoded by TRBV11-2 joined to TRBJ2-2, and 9 bases in between align with TRBD1. This clonotype was obtained from an adult in good health. Source: peripheral blood, taken on day 0 of AZD1222 vaccination. The nucleotide sequence is given as TGTGCCAGCAGCCGCTCCGGGACAGGGCGGATTAACACCGGGGAGCTGTTTTTT. Its protein reads: CASSRSGTGRINTGELFF.